These T cell receptor beta chains were read from a single sample in a study of T-cell reconstitution after alpha-beta-depleted transplantation in children. TCRdb analysed the PCR reads with MiXCR anew, one entry per CDR3 protein. The table has 210,000 or so distinct CDR3 sequences, about a tenth seen once. This material consisted of PBMCs, taken before TCRalphabeta/CD19-depleted stem cell transplant. The origin of the receptors is a child younger than two with acute myeloid leukemia, due to receive a stem cell transplant. Each CDR3 is given with its conserved first and last residue. D genes are given only for firm matches. Size is omitted from some rows. Given values are once, few, many or a class for expanded clones.

- | TRBJ2-2 | - | TRBV20-1 | TGCAGTACTAGAGCCTCGGGGCGTTCGAACACCGGGGAGCTGTTTTTT | CSTRASGRSNTGELFF
many | TRBJ1-1 | - | TRBV5-6 | TGTGCCAGCAGCTTGGGGGCCCCGGGCCTTTCCAGTGAAGCTTTCTTT | CASSLGAPGLSSEAFF
- | TRBJ2-3 | - | TRBV11-2 | TGTGCCAGCAGCATAGAAGGCCGTGATACACAGTATTTT | CASSIEGRDTQYF
many | TRBJ2-4 | - | TRBV12-3/TRBV12-4 | TGTGCCAGCAGCCCTACCCGGGGGCTAGCCAAAAACATTCAGTACTTC | CASSPTRGLAKNIQYF
many | TRBJ2-3 | - | TRBV5-1 | TGCGCCAGCAGCTCGAGTAGCACAGATACGCAGTATTTT | CASSSSSTDTQYF
many | TRBJ1-2 | - | TRBV5-1 | TGCGCCAGCAGCCTTGGAATCGATTCTGGCTACACCTTC | CASSLGIDSGYTF
many | TRBJ1-5 | TRBD1 | TRBV7-8 | TGTGCCAGCAGCGGTACAGGGGATCAGCCCCAGCATTTT | CASSGTGDQPQHF
many | TRBJ1-2 | - | TRBV7-3 | TGTGCCAGCAGTTCTGACAGGTTTAACTATGGCTACACCTTC | CASSSDRFNYGYTF
many | TRBJ2-7 | - | TRBV11-2 | TGTGCCAGCAGCCCCCTCCAGGGCAGCGAGCAGTACTTC | CASSPLQGSEQYF
many | TRBJ2-7 | - | TRBV5-5 | TGTGCCAGCAGCTTGGTGGCGCACAGCTCCTACGAGCAGTACTTC | CASSLVAHSSYEQYF
many | TRBJ2-1 | - | TRBV7-9 | TGTGCCAGCAGCTTAGGGGAGAATGAGCAGTTCTTC | CASSLGENEQFF
many | TRBJ1-4 | - | TRBV7-2 | TGTGCCAGCAGCCCCCATACAACTAATGAAAAACTGTTTTTT | CASSPHTTNEKLFF
- | TRBJ1-1 | - | TRBV27 | TGTGCCAGCAGCCCCCAGGTGGGGGCGAGAACTGAAGCTTTCTTT | CASSPQVGARTEAFF
many | TRBJ1-5 | - | TRBV29-1 | TGCAGCGTATGGACTCCCGATAGCAATCAGCCCCAGCATTTT | CSVWTPDSNQPQHF
- | TRBJ2-1 | TRBD2 | TRBV2 | TGTGCCAGCGGAGGACTAGCGGGTTACAATGAGCAGTTCTTC | CASGGLAGYNEQFF
many | TRBJ1-2 | - | TRBV20-1 | TGCAGTGCTAGTGTCACAAATACTAACTATGGCTACACCTTC | CSASVTNTNYGYTF
- | TRBJ1-1 | TRBD1 | TRBV24-1 | TGTGCCACCAGGGACAGGGGATTGAACACTGAAGCTTTCTTT | CATRDRGLNTEAFF
many | TRBJ2-2 | TRBD1 | TRBV5-1 | TGCGCCAGCACCACATCCCAGGGACAGACGTACGCGAACACCGGGGAGCTGTTTTTT | CASTTSQGQTYANTGELFF
- | TRBJ2-7 | TRBD1 | TRBV2 | TGTGCCGGCCGTGAGAGGACAGGGATCGACGAGCAGTACTTC | CAGRERTGIDEQYF
many | TRBJ2-1 | - | TRBV11-3 | TGTGCCAGCAGCTTACGCGGTGTCAATGAGCAGTTCTTC | CASSLRGVNEQFF
many | TRBJ2-1 | - | TRBV20-1 | TGCAGTGCTAACCCCTCCAATGAGCAGTTCTTC | CSANPSNEQFF
- | TRBJ2-7 | TRBD1 | TRBV4-3 | TGCGCCAGCAGCCAAGATGATCAACCACAGGGGCGGAACGAGCAGTACTTC | CASSQDDQPQGRNEQYF
few | TRBJ2-3 | TRBD2 | TRBV6-1 | TGTGCCAGCAGGGGGACTAGCGGTTGGGATACGCAGTATTTT | CASRGTSGWDTQYF
many | TRBJ1-1 | - | TRBV15 | TGTGCCACCAGCATCAATAAAAGGGGGGGGAACACTGAAGCTTTCTTT | CATSINKRGGNTEAFF
many | TRBJ1-3 | - | TRBV29-1 | TGCAGCGTTGGAGGTAACGGAAACACCATATATTTT | CSVGGNGNTIYF
many | TRBJ2-2 | - | TRBV3-1 | TGTGCCAGCAGCCCGAGGGGGTCCGTTAACACCGGGGAGCTGTTTTTT | CASSPRGSVNTGELFF
many | TRBJ1-4 | TRBD1 | TRBV28 | TGTGCCAGCAGTTTGTCAGGGGGCGATGAAAAACTGTTTTTT | CASSLSGGDEKLFF
many | TRBJ2-4 | TRBD2 | TRBV28 | TGTGCCAGCAGGGTTAGCGGGGCTATAGACATTCAGTACTTC | CASRVSGAIDIQYF
many | TRBJ1-4 | TRBD1 | TRBV10-3 | TGTGCCATCAACTCCGGACAGGGCGATGAAAAACTGTTTTTT | CAINSGQGDEKLFF